These 5 T cell receptor beta chains share one sample of origin, sequenced in a study of cytomegalovirus exposure and HLA in healthy donors. The PCR employed 60 Vbeta primers together with 13 Jbeta primers. The assay was immunoSEQ multiplex PCR, and TCRdb's table has in-frame clones only and misses some. Among roughly 200,000 clones listed, about 80% were seen once. Sequenced material: PBMCs. These receptor sequences come from a woman aged 40 to 50 in good health and CMV-seronegative.

The chain is built from TRBV9 and TRBJ2-7, with TRBD2 matching 12 bases. Germline V gene sequence: CDR1 SGDLS, CDR2 YYNGEE. The CDR3 loop spans 15 amino acids. V lost 0 bases, J lost 7 bases, and 5 bases stayed unmatched. CDR3 in DNA: TGTGCCAGCAGCGTAGGGACTAGCGGGACAAGTGAGCAGTACTTC. This codes for CASSVGTSGTSEQYF.

This clone was observed a handful of times. This chain uses TRBV5-6 with TRBJ2-2; a weak D match, TRBD1 (5 bases). The CDR3 contains 13 residues. Germline V lookup: CDR1 SGHDT, CDR2 YYEEEE. The germline V and J ends were trimmed by 4 bases and 6 bases, with 10 bases remaining between them. CDR3 protein: CASSPGHPGELFF. CDR3 nucleotides: TGTGCCAGCAGCCCTGGACACCCCGGGGAGCTGTTTTTT.

The rearrangement uses TRBV5-1 and TRBJ2-2; D unresolved. In germline, CDR1 is SGHRS, CDR2 YFSETQ. The V gene lost 1 base and the J gene lost 3 bases, with 4 bases spanning the gap. The CDR3 is 13 residues long. This CDR3 reads CASSLPDTGELFF. The CDR3 DNA is TGCGCCAGCAGCTTGCCGGACACCGGGGAGCTGTTTTTT.

This clone showed up just a few times. The J gene is TRBJ2-7, the V gene TRBV6-6; D is perhaps TRBD2 (5 bases). Trimming took off 5 bases at V and 2 bases at J, with 10 bases between the two ends. The CDR3 sequence is 13 residues long. Germline CDR1 is MNHNY and CDR2 is SVGAGI (reference sequence). CDR3 coding DNA: TGTGCCAGCAGTGTCCGGGAACCCTACGAGCAGTACTTC. Amino acids: CASSVREPYEQYF.

This chain uses TRBV7-2 with TRBJ1-5; D might be TRBD1 (6 bases). V lost 2 bases and J lost 11, with 13 bases in between. The germline CDR1 and CDR2 sequences are SGHTA and FQGNSA. This CDR3 comprises 13 residues. CDR3 region: CASSLRQADAQHF. CDR3 nucleotide sequence: TGTGCCAGCAGCTTAAGACAGGCCGATGCCCAGCATTTT. The whole variable domain, remainder taken from reference TRBV7-2 and TRBJ1-5, is GAGVSQSPSNKVTEKGKDVELRCDPISGHTALYWYRQSLGQGLEFLIYFQGNSAPDKSGLPSDRFSAERTGGSVSTLTIQRTQQEDSAVYLCASSLRQADAQHFGDGTRLSIL.